These 22 T cell receptor beta chains originate from one sample sequenced in a study of control samples from healthy donors and cancer patients. Produced via immunoSEQ multiplex PCR; TCRdb's table is partial and in-frame only. This table has about 410,000 clones, 90% appearing once. Sequencing was performed on PBMCs. The receptor set was obtained from a man aged 35 to 55 with head and neck cancer.

The chain has TRBV7-9 and TRBJ2-7; 10 bases match TRBD1. This CDR3 comprises 14 residues. Looked up from germline, CDR1 is SEHNR and CDR2 is FQNEAQ (reference sequence). V dropped 4 bases and J dropped 7; count of bases not matched to a gene: 7. CDR3 sequence reads: CASSSDRGPGEQYF. CDR3 in DNA: TGTGCCAGCAGCTCAGACAGGGGGCCGGGGGAGCAGTACTTC. The full variable domain, rest sourced from reference TRBV7-9 and TRBJ2-7, is DTGVSQNPRHKITKRGQNVTFRCDPISEHNRLYWYRQTLGQGPEFLTYFQNEAQLEKSRLLSDRFSAERPKGSFSTLEIQRTEQGDSAMYLCASSSDRGPGEQYFGPGTRLTVT.

The chain combines TRBV6-1 with TRBJ2-4, with TRBD1 identical over 7 bases. This CDR3 comprises 13 residues. V trimming: 2 bases; J trimming: 7 bases; junction bases outside the gene matches: 2. Germline CDR1 and CDR2: MNHNS and SASEGT. The CDR3: CASSESGQNIQYF. The CDR3 bases are TGTGCCAGCAGTGAATCGGGACAGAACATTCAGTACTTC.

CDR3 nucleotides: TGTGCCAGCAGCTTTGAGTTCCAAGAGACCCAGTACTTC. It specifies CASSFEFQETQYF. The V gene is TRBV7-9, the J gene TRBJ2-5; D remains unclear. CDR3 length equals 13 residues. V lost 3 bases and J 1 base, leaving 6 bases between the germline ends. CDR1 and CDR2 from the germline V gene are SEHNR and FQNEAQ (reference sequence).

The CDR3 DNA reads TGTGCCAGCAGTTACTCATCCGAGGGGACCTACGAGCAGTACTTC. Translation gives CASSYSSEGTYEQYF. The chain links TRBV6-6 to TRBJ2-7; D could derive from TRBD1 or TRBD2 (5 bases each). The V gene's germline CDR1 is MNHNY and CDR2 SVGAGI (reference sequence). V lost 0 bases to trimming and J lost 2 bases, with 11 bases between them. The CDR3 runs to 15 residues.

The chain carries TRBV2 and TRBJ1-3; D possibly corresponds to TRBD1 (6 bases). CDR3 length: 15 residues. Germline values: CDR1 SNHLY, CDR2 FYNNEI. V gave up 6 bases and J gave up 3 bases, with 15 bases separating them. CDR3 bases: TGTGCCAGCAGCGCTTTAGGGGGGATTGGAAACACCATATATTTT. It is translated as CASSALGGIGNTIYF.

CDR3 sequence (DNA): TGTGCCAGCAGCTTCTCGGACAGAATCGACTACGAGCAGTACTTC. As protein: CASSFSDRIDYEQYF. V is TRBV5-5 and J is TRBJ2-7; weak D call: TRBD1 (6 bases). Trimming took off 2 bases at V and 3 bases at J, with 15 bases between the two ends. CDR1 is SGHKS, CDR2 YYEKEE, per germline (reference sequence). The CDR3 runs 15 residues.

The gene calls are TRBV4-2 and TRBJ1-6; unclear D gene. Germline-derived CDR1 and CDR2 are LGHNA and YNFKEQ. The CDR3 has 16 residues. Trimming took 0 bases from V and 11 from J, leaving 17 bases between them. As DNA, the CDR3 is TGTGCCAGCAGCCAAGACCCGGACGCTCTTAGGCCACCCCTCCACTTT. Residues: CASSQDPDALRPPLHF.

The gene calls are TRBV12-3 or TRBV12-4 and TRBJ2-7; D is uncertain. The CDR3 loop spans 10 amino acids. The V end lost 7 bases, the J end lost 4 bases, and 5 bases lay between the germline ends. CDR3 bases: TGTGCCAGCATGGGATACGAGCAGTACTTC. Translation gives CASMGYEQYF.

The gene calls are TRBV5-1 and TRBJ2-7; no firm D call. From germline, CDR1 is SGHRS and CDR2 YFSETQ. The CDR3 extends over 14 amino acids. The germline V and J ends were trimmed by 4 bases and 4 bases, with 15 bases remaining between them. CDR3: CASSESSPRYEQYF. The CDR3 DNA reads TGCGCCAGCAGCGAATCTTCTCCTCGTTACGAGCAGTACTTC.

The chain couples TRBV30 to TRBJ1-1; D is perhaps TRBD1 (5 bases). Germline-derived CDR1 and CDR2 are GTSNPN and SVGIG (reference sequence). The V end lost 4 bases, the J end lost 1 base, and 10 bases lay between the germline ends. This CDR3 contains 13 residues. The DNA for the CDR3 is TGTGCCTGGATGGGCAGGGCGAACACTGAAGCTTTCTTT. Translation: CAWMGRANTEAFF.

This chain uses TRBV21-1 with TRBJ1-6. TRBV21-1 is deemed a pseudogene. The CDR3 consists of 19 residues. The CDR3 sequence is CASRGAGNRRGGDNSPLHF. Here the CDR3 DNA reads TGTGCCAGCAGGGGGGCGGGGAACCGTCGCGGGGGAGATAATTCACCCCTCCACTTT.

The chain is built from TRBV7-3 and TRBJ2-2; D call uncertain. This CDR3 is 14 amino acids long. The germline V gene encodes CDR1 SGHTA and CDR2 FQGTGA. The germline V and J ends were trimmed by 5 bases and 0 bases, with 7 bases remaining between them. This CDR3 is CASSPNTNTGELFF. The CDR3 DNA is TGTGCCAGCAGCCCTAACACGAACACCGGGGAGCTGTTTTTT. The complete variable domain, with remaining parts taken from reference TRBV7-3 and TRBJ2-2, reads GAGVSQTPSNKVTEKGKYVELRCDPISGHTALYWYRQSLGQGPEFLIYFQGTGAADDSGLPNDRFFAVRPEGSVSTLKIQRTERGDSAVYLCASSPNTNTGELFFGEGSRLTVL.

The chain couples TRBV7-6 to TRBJ2-7; 12 positions match TRBD2. Trimming cost V 2 bases and J 0 bases; bases outside gene matches: 5. Germline CDR1 and CDR2: SGHVS and FNYEAQ. The length of the CDR3 is 17 residues. In DNA, the CDR3 is TGTGCCAGCAGCTTAAGCCTAGCGGGGGGGTCCTCCTACGAGCAGTACTTC. It yields the protein CASSLSLAGGSSYEQYF.

The CDR3 DNA is TGCGCCAGCAGCCAAGGACAGGGGGCTGGGGCCAACGTCCTGACTTTC. This gives the protein CASSQGQGAGANVLTF. The rearrangement uses TRBV5-1 and TRBJ2-6; 10 positions agree with TRBD1. V lost 4 bases to trimming and J lost 2 bases; unmatched junction nucleotides: 3. Germline V gives CDR1 SGHRS, CDR2 YFSETQ. This CDR3 spans 16 amino acids.

The chain employs TRBV29-1 and TRBJ2-3, with TRBD1 identical over 7 bases. This CDR3 has 13 residues. Germline CDR1 reads SQVTM; CDR2 reads ANQGSEA. Trimming cost V 7 bases and J 2 bases; bases outside gene matches: 6. The CDR3, as DNA: TGCAGCGGACGACAGGGACCCACAGATACGCAGTATTTT. Translated: CSGRQGPTDTQYF.

This chain uses TRBV5-5 with TRBJ2-7, with D maybe TRBD2 (6 bases). Germline-derived CDR1 and CDR2 are SGHKS and YYEKEE (reference sequence). Trimming left V 0 bases short and J 2 bases short, with 12 bases between. CDR3 length equals 15 residues. The CDR3 sequence: CASSLAFWGAYEQYF. CDR3 bases: TGTGCCAGCAGCTTGGCTTTTTGGGGGGCCTACGAGCAGTACTTC.

This chain connects TRBV4-1 to TRBJ2-3, with D perhaps matching TRBD1 or TRBD2 (7 bases each). Trimming shortened V by 4 bases and J by 6 bases, and 14 bases separated the two germline ends. Germline CDR1 reads MGHRA; CDR2 reads YSYEKL. The CDR3 runs to 14 residues. The CDR3 DNA reads TGCGCCAGCAGCCCCAGGGGGGAGGGGGATACGCAGTATTTT. Translation gives CASSPRGEGDTQYF.

This chain uses TRBV30 with TRBJ1-1; D is uncertain. Trimming removed 2 bases at V and 1 base at J, with 8 bases between. The CDR3 totals 13 residues. The germline gives CDR1 GTSNPN, CDR2 SVGIG (reference sequence). CDR3 sequence reads: CAWSSRANTEAFF. The CDR3 DNA reads TGTGCCTGGAGTAGCCGTGCGAACACTGAAGCTTTCTTT.

The genes are TRBV18 and TRBJ1-3; 8 bases agree with TRBD1. Trimming cost V 3 bases and J 7 bases; bases outside gene matches: 5. The CDR3 extends over 14 amino acids. CDR1 is KGHSH, CDR2 LQKENI, per germline. In DNA, the CDR3 is TGTGCCAGCTCACCGGACAGGGAAGGGAACACCATATATTTT. Its translation is CASSPDREGNTIYF. The whole variable domain, remainder taken from reference TRBV18 and TRBJ1-3, is NAGVMQNPRHLVRRRGQEARLRCSPMKGHSHVYWYRQLPEEGLKFMVYLQKENIIDESGMPKERFSAEFPKEGPSILRIQQVVRGDSAAYFCASSPDREGNTIYFGEGSWLTVV.

The J gene is TRBJ1-5, the V gene TRBV11-2; possibly TRBD1 for D (5 bases). V lost 1 base, J lost 0 bases, and 10 bases lay in between. The CDR3 has 16 amino acids. Germline loops: CDR1 SGHAT, CDR2 FQNNGV. The CDR3 protein is CASSLGDSHSNQPQHF. CDR3 in DNA: TGTGCCAGCAGCTTAGGAGACAGCCATAGCAATCAGCCCCAGCATTTT. Full variable domain (rest looked up from reference TRBV11-2 and TRBJ1-5): EAGVAQSPRYKIIEKRQSVAFWCNPISGHATLYWYQQILGQGPKLLIQFQNNGVVDDSQLPKDRFSAERLKGVDSTLKIQPAKLEDSAVYLCASSLGDSHSNQPQHFGDGTRLSIL.

This chain connects TRBV7-9 to TRBJ2-1, with D perhaps assigned TRBD1 or TRBD2 (5 bases each). Germline CDR1 SEHNR, CDR2 FQNEAQ (reference sequence). V was cut by 3 bases and J by 9 bases, with 15 bases left in between. The CDR3 covers 14 residues. Written as DNA, the CDR3 is TGTGCCAGCAGCTTGGGACGGCGCCAGGGTGAGCAGTTCTTC. This codes for CASSLGRRQGEQFF.

The CDR3 DNA is TGTGCCAGCAGCCGAAGGGGACAGTCAGCTTGGAATTCACCCCTCCACTTT. Translating it yields CASSRRGQSAWNSPLHF. The chain joins TRBV11-2 to TRBJ1-6, with TRBD1 matching over 7 bases. Unmatched junction bases numbered 14, after V lost 5 bases and J lost 7 bases. The CDR3 has 17 residues. From germline, CDR1 is SGHAT and CDR2 FQNNGV.